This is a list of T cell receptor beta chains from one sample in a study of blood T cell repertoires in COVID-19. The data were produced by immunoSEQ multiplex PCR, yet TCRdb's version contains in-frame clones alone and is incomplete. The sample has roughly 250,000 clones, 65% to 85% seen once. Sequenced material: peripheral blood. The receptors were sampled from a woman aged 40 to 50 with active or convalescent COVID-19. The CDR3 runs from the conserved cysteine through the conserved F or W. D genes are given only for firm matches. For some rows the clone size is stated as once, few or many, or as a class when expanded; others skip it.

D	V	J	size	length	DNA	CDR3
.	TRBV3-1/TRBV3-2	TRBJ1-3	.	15	TGTGCCAGCAGCCAACATAGAACTTCTGGAAACACCATATATTTT	CASSQHRTSGNTIYF
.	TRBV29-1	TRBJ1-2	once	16	TGCAGCGTTGAAGATTTCTCCGGGCAGGGGCGAAGGGGCTACACCTTC	CSVEDFSGQGRRGYTF
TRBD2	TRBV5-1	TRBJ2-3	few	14	TGCGCCAGCAGCTGGGGGACTAGCGGTACTACGCAGTATTTT	CASSWGTSGTTQYF
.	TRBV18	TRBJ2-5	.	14	TGTGCCAGCTCACCACTTCCAGGGTCGGAGACCCAGTACTTC	CASSPLPGSETQYF
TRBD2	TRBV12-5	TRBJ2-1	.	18	TGTGCTAGTGGTTTGGTGCCGGGACTAGGGAGCTCCTACAATGAGCAGTTCTTC	CASGLVPGLGSSYNEQFF
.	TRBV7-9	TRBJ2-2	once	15	TGTGCCAGCAGATCTCCTCCAGCGAACACCGGGGAGCTGTTTTTT	CASRSPPANTGELFF
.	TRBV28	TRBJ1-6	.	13	TGTGCCAGCAATCCGGGGGGACGGTCACCCCTCCACTTT	CASNPGGRSPLHF
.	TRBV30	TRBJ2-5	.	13	TGTGCCTGGGATCCGGCAGGAGGGGAGACCCAGTACTTC	CAWDPAGGETQYF
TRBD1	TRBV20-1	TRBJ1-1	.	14	TGCAGTGCTAGTAACAGGGGGCAGAGCACTGAAGCTTTCTTT	CSASNRGQSTEAFF
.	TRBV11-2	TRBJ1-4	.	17	TGTGCCAGCAGCCTAAATGGGGACATGACAACTAATGAAAAACTGTTTTTT	CASSLNGDMTTNEKLFF
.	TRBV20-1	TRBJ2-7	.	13	TGCAGTGCTAGTGATAGCGGCGTTGGGTGGCAGTACTTC	CSASDSGVGWQYF
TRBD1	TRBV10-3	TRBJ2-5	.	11	TGTGCCATCAGAGGGGGCGAGACCCAGTACTTC	CAIRGGETQYF
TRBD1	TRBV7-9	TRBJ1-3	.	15	TGTGCCAGCAGCTTAAGGACAGGGAGAGGAAACACCATATATTTT	CASSLRTGRGNTIYF
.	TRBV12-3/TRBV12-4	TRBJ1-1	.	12	TGTGCCAGCAGTTTATTGGCTGCCGGGGCTTTCTTT	CASSLLAAGAFF
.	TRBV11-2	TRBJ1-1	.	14	TGTGCCAGCAGCTTAGGGGGGGGAGGTACTGAAGCTTTCTTT	CASSLGGGGTEAFF
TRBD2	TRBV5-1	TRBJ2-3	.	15	TGCGCCAGCAGCTTCGGCGGGGGGGCGGCAGATACGCAGTATTTT	CASSFGGGAADTQYF
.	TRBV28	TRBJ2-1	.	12	TGTGCCAGCAGTCCAACATACAATGAGCAGTTCTTC	CASSPTYNEQFF
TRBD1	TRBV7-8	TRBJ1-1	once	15	TGTGCCAGCAGCCTAGCCCCAGGGGGAAGTACTGAAGCTTTCTTT	CASSLAPGGSTEAFF
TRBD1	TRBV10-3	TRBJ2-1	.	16	TGTGCCATCAGTGAGTCGACAGGACAGGGGTGGAATGAGCAGTTCTTC	CAISESTGQGWNEQFF
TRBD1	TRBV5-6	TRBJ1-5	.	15	TGTGCCAGCAGCTCCGGGACAGGGGACAATCAGCCCCAGCATTTT	CASSSGTGDNQPQHF
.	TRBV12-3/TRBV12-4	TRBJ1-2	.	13	TGTGCCAGCAGCCCCGGGGGGGTGGGCGGCTACACCTTC	CASSPGGVGGYTF
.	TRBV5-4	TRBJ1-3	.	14	TGTGCCAGCAGCCTAGATGATATCCTAGGCACCATATATTTT	CASSLDDILGTIYF
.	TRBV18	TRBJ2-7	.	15	TGTGCCAGCTCACCACCGCCAGGCAACTCCTACGAGCAGTACTTC	CASSPPPGNSYEQYF
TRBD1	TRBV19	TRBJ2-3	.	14	TGTGCCAGTTGGGACAGGAACCCCACAGATACGCAGTATTTT	CASWDRNPTDTQYF
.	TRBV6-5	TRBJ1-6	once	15	TGTGCCAGCAGTTACTCTACAGGAGCCAATTCACCCCTCCACTTT	CASSYSTGANSPLHF
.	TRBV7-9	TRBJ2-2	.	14	TGTGCCAGCAGTCCCGTAGCGAACACCGGGGAGCTGTTTTTT	CASSPVANTGELFF
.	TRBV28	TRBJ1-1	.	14	TGTGCCAGCAGTCCTGGGGGGATGAACACTGAAGCTTTCTTT	CASSPGGMNTEAFF
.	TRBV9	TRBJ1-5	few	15	TGTGCCAGCAGCGTAGGCGGGACCCAAAATCAGCCCCAGCATTTT	CASSVGGTQNQPQHF
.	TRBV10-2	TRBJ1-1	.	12	TGCGCCAGCAGAGCAGGGAACACTGAAGCTTTCTTT	CASRAGNTEAFF
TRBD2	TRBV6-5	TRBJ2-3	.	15	TGTGCCAGCAGTCCTAGCGGGGGGGAATTTGATACGCAGTATTTT	CASSPSGGEFDTQYF
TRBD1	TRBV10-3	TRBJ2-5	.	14	TGTGCCATCAGTGAGTCGGGGGACAGGCGGACCCAGTACTTC	CAISESGDRRTQYF
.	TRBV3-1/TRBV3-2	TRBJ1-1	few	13	TGTGCCAGCAGCCCGTTTGGAGACACTGAAGCTTTCTTT	CASSPFGDTEAFF
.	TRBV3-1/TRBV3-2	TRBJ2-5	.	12	TGTGCCAGCAGCAGACTAGAAGAGACCCAGTACTTC	CASSRLEETQYF